This T cell receptor (beta chain) was found in a study of Ad26.COV2.S vaccination and SARS-CoV-2 variants. The study, taken as a whole, reports: CD8+ and CD4+ T cells specific for spike reportedly responded with substantial breadth after vaccination. Using TCR breadth and depth analyses may have led to underestimated total T cell responses.

Comment on this clone: Its specificity is unknown.

As to treatment: some 19 received Ad26.COV2.S at low or high dose, single or two shots; several received placebo; per-sample allocation not given. After the first vaccine or placebo injection, samples were drawn on day 63. TCRdb keeps only in-frame clones here, not all; method: immunoSEQ multiplex PCR. The sample holds 300,000 to 400,000 clones, around 90% seen once. Trimming took 1 base from V and 4 from J; bases not matched to a gene: 0. Per the germline V gene, CDR1 is SGHNT and CDR2 is YENEEA. The length of the CDR3 is 13 residues. This clonotype was sampled from a person between 18 and 59 years old who received the Ad26.COV2.S COVID-19 vaccine or a placebo. The chain couples TRBV11-3 to TRBJ1-1; 7 nucleotides agree with TRBD1. The specimen was peripheral blood, collected in a trial of Ad26.COV2.S vaccine versus placebo. The CDR3 DNA sequence: TGTGCCAGCAGCTTAGCAGGGGGCACTGAAGCTTTCTTT. Amino acid sequence: CASSLAGGTEAFF.